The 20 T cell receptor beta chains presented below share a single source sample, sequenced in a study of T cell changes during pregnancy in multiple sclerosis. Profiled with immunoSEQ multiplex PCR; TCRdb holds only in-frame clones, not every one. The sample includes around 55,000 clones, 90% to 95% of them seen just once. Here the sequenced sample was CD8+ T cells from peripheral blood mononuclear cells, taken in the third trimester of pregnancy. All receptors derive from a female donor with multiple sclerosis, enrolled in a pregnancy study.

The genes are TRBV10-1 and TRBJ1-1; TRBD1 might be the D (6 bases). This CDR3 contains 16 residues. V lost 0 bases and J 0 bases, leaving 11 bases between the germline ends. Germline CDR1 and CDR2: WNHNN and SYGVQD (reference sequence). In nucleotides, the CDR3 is TGCGCCAGCAGTGAGTCCCGGGGGGGCTTGAACACTGAAGCTTTCTTT. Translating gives CASSESRGGLNTEAFF.

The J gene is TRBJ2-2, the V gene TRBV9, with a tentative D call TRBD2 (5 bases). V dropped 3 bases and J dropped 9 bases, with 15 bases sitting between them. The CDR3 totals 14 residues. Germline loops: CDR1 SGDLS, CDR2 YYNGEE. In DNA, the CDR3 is TGTGCCAGCAGCGCGGGAATAGCAGGCAGGGAGCTGTTTTTT. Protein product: CASSAGIAGRELFF.

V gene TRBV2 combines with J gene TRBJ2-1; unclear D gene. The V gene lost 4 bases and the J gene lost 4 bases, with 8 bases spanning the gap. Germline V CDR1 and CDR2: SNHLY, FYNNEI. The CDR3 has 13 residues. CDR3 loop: CASSVGKYNEQFF. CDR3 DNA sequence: TGTGCCAGCAGTGTTGGCAAATACAATGAGCAGTTCTTC.

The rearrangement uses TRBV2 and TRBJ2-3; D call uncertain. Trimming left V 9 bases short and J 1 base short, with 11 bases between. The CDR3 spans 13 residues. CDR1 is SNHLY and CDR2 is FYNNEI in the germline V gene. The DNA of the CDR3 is TGTGCCAGGAGCGCGGCGGGCACAGATACGCAGTATTTT. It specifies CARSAAGTDTQYF.

The CDR3 DNA reads TGTGCCAGCAGCTTAGGCGGGCAGCAGTTCTTC. Its translation is CASSLGGQQFF. V and J are TRBV7-6 and TRBJ2-1; D possibly corresponds to TRBD2 (5 bases). Germline assignment: CDR1 SGHVS and CDR2 FNYEAQ. V was cut by 1 base and J by 11 bases, with 6 bases left in between. The CDR3 is made up of 11 amino acids.

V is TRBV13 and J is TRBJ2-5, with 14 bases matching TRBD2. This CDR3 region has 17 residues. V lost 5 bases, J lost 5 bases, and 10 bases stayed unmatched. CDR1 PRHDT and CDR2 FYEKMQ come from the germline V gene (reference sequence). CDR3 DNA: TGTGCCAGCAGCCTCCGACTAGCGGGAGGGCCCCTGGAGACCCAGTACTTC. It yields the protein CASSLRLAGGPLETQYF.

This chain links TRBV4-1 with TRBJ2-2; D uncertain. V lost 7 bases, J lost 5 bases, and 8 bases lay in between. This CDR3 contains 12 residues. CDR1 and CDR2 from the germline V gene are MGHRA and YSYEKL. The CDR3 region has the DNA TGCGCCAGCACCGCAGGTACCGGGGAGCTGTTTTTT. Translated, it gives CASTAGTGELFF.

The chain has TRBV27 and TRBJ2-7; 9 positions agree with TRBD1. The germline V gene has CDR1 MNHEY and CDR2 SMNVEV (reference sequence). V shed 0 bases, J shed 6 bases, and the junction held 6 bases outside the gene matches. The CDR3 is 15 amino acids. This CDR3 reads CASSLSLGQGLEQYF. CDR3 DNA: TGTGCCAGCAGTTTATCGTTGGGACAGGGTCTCGAGCAGTACTTC.

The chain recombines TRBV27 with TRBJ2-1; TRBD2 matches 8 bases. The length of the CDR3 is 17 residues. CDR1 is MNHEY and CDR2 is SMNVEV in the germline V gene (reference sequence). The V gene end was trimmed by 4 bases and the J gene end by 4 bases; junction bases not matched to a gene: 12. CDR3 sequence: CASSSTSGLASYNEQFF. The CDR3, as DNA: TGTGCCAGCAGTTCTACTAGCGGACTAGCATCTTACAATGAGCAGTTCTTC.

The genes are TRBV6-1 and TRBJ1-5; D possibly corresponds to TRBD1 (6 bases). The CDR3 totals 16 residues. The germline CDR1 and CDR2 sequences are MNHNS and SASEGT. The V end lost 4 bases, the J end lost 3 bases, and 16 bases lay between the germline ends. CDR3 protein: CASSVPRGSPNQPQHF. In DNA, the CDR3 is TGTGCCAGCAGTGTCCCGAGGGGGTCCCCCAATCAGCCCCAGCATTTT.

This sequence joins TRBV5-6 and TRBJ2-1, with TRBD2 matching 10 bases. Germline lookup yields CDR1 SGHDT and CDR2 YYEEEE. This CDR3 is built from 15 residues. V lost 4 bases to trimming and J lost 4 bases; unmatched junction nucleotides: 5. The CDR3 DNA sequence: TGTGCCAGCAGCCCTATAGCGGGAGGTTACAATGAGCAGTTCTTC. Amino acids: CASSPIAGGYNEQFF.

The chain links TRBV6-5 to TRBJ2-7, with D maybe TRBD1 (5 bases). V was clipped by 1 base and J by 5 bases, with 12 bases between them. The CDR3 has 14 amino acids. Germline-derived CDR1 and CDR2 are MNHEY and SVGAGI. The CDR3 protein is CASSYFGHFHEQYF. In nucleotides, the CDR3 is TGTGCCAGCAGTTACTTCGGACATTTCCACGAGCAGTACTTC.

DNA of the CDR3: TGCGCCAGCAGCCAAGGTCCGGCTAGCGGGAAACTACAAGAGACCCAGTACTTC. Amino acids: CASSQGPASGKLQETQYF. V usage is TRBV4-3 and J usage is TRBJ2-5; TRBD2 matches 9 bases. This CDR3 has 18 amino acids. V was clipped by 1 base and J by 2 bases; unmatched bases: 11. Germline-derived CDR1 and CDR2 are LGHNA and YSLEER.

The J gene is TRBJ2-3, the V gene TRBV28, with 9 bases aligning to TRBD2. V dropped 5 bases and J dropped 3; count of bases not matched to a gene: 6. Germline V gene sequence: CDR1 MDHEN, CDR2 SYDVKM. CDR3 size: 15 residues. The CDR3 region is CASSAGTSLTDTQYF. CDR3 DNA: TGTGCCAGCAGTGCCGGGACTAGCTTAACAGATACGCAGTATTTT.

This chain's CDR3 is CASSESTYGGYEQYF. CDR3 bases: TGCGCCAGCAGTGAATCGACCTACGGAGGCTACGAGCAGTACTTC. V gene TRBV10-2 combines with J gene TRBJ2-7; a weak D match, TRBD2 (5 bases). Trimming removed 3 bases at V and 3 bases at J, with 15 bases between. CDR1 WSHSY and CDR2 SAAADI come from the germline V gene. The CDR3 contains 15 residues.

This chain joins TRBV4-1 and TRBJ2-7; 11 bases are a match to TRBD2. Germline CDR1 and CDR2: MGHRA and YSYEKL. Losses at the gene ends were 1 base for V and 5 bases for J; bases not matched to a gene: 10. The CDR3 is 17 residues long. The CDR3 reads CASSQVAGGSLENEQYF. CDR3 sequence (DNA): TGCGCCAGCAGCCAAGTAGCGGGAGGGTCCCTTGAGAACGAGCAGTACTTC.

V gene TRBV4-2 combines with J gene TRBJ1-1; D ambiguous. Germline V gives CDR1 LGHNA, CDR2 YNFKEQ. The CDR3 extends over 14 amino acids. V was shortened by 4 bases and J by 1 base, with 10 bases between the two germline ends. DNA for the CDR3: TGTGCCAGCAGCCTACGGGAGGGGAACACTGAAGCTTTCTTT. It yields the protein CASSLREGNTEAFF.

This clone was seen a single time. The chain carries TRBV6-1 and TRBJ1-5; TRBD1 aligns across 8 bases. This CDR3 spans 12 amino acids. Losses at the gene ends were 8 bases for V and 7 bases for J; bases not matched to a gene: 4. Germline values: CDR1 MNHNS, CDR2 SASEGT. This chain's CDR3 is CASRTGNQPQHF. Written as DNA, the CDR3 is TGTGCCAGCCGGACAGGGAACCAGCCCCAGCATTTT.

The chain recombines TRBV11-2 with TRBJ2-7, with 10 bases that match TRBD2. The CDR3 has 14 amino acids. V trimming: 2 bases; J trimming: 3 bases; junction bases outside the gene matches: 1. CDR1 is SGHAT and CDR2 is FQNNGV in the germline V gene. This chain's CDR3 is CASSLPSGSYEQYF. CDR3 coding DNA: TGTGCCAGCAGCTTACCTAGCGGGAGCTACGAGCAGTACTTC.

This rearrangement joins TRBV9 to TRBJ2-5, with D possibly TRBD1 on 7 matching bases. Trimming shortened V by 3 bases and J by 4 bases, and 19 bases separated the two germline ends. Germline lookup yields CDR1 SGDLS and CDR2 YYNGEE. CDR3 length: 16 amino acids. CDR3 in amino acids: CASSAGGNIFGETQYF. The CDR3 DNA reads TGTGCCAGCAGCGCAGGGGGGAATATCTTCGGAGAGACCCAGTACTTC.